A selection of T cell receptor beta chains follows, all from one sample in a study of T cell repertoires in cytomegalovirus infection. One entry per CDR3 protein, called by TCRdb with MiXCR from the reads. The sample shows roughly 230,000 distinct CDR3 sequences, 22% of them seen only once. Source material: CD8+ T cells from PBMCs. All receptors derive from a human donor in good health (CMV status not recorded). Some clones in this sample may be carry-over from other donors' samples. Both conserved end residues are part of each CDR3. The order of the fields is V gene, clone size, J gene, D gene, CDR3 protein, CDR3 DNA. D genes are given only for firm matches. Clone size is not always given. Where it is, it says once, few, many or a class for expanded clones.

v_call: TRBV7-6
clone_size: few
j_call: TRBJ2-1
d_call: TRBD2
cdr3_aa: CASSETSGSYNEQFF
cdr3_nt: TGTGCCAGCAGCGAAACTAGCGGTTCCTACAATGAGCAGTTCTTC

v_call: TRBV27
clone_size: once
j_call: TRBJ2-1
d_call: TRBD2
cdr3_aa: CASSSWTSGGRTEQFF
cdr3_nt: TGTGCCAGCAGTTCCTGGACTAGCGGGGGTCGGACTGAGCAGTTCTTC

v_call: TRBV3-1
clone_size: few
j_call: TRBJ2-3
d_call: TRBD2
cdr3_aa: CASSYGTSGATDTQYF
cdr3_nt: TGTGCCAGCAGCTATGGGACTAGCGGGGCCACAGATACGCAGTATTTT

v_call: TRBV15
clone_size: -
j_call: TRBJ1-1
d_call: -
cdr3_aa: CATSSAGSTEAFF
cdr3_nt: TGTGCCACCAGCAGCGCAGGTAGCACTGAAGCTTTCTTT

v_call: TRBV6-6
clone_size: once
j_call: TRBJ2-2
d_call: TRBD1
cdr3_aa: CASSYPKDRAPGELFF
cdr3_nt: TGTGCCAGCAGTTACCCGAAGGACAGGGCGCCGGGGGAGCTGTTTTTT

v_call: TRBV15
clone_size: -
j_call: TRBJ1-5
d_call: -
cdr3_aa: CATSPSGLGNQPQHF
cdr3_nt: TGTGCCACCAGCCCTAGCGGCCTCGGCAATCAGCCCCAGCATTTT

v_call: TRBV20-1
clone_size: few
j_call: TRBJ2-3
d_call: -
cdr3_aa: CSAPALVPLDADTQYF
cdr3_nt: TGCAGTGCGCCTGCTCTGGTTCCACTCGACGCAGATACGCAGTATTTT

v_call: TRBV12-3/TRBV12-4
clone_size: few
j_call: TRBJ1-2
d_call: -
cdr3_aa: CASSFGELYTF
cdr3_nt: TGTGCCAGCAGTTTCGGAGAACTCTACACCTTC

v_call: TRBV11-3
clone_size: -
j_call: TRBJ2-3
d_call: TRBD2
cdr3_aa: CASSKRGSGLEDTQYF
cdr3_nt: TGTGCCAGCAGCAAAAGAGGTAGCGGGCTCGAGGATACGCAGTATTTT

v_call: TRBV7-6
clone_size: many
j_call: TRBJ2-5
d_call: -
cdr3_aa: CASSLSDGLETQYF
cdr3_nt: TGTGCCAGCAGCTTATCCGACGGCTTAGAGACCCAGTACTTC

v_call: TRBV7-9
clone_size: many
j_call: TRBJ2-1
d_call: -
cdr3_aa: CASSLEHNEQFF
cdr3_nt: TGTGCCAGCAGCCTCGAGCACAATGAGCAGTTCTTC

v_call: TRBV19
clone_size: few
j_call: TRBJ2-2
d_call: -
cdr3_aa: CASRLGFDTGELFF
cdr3_nt: TGTGCCAGTAGGCTTGGGTTCGACACCGGGGAGCTGTTTTTT

v_call: TRBV7-2
clone_size: medium-sized
j_call: TRBJ1-4
d_call: -
cdr3_aa: CASSPGAGHEKLFF
cdr3_nt: TGTGCCAGCAGCCCGGGGGCAGGCCATGAAAAACTGTTTTTT

v_call: TRBV11-3
clone_size: many
j_call: TRBJ2-7
d_call: TRBD1
cdr3_aa: CASSPGTGSEQYF
cdr3_nt: TGTGCCAGCAGCCCTGGGACAGGGAGCGAGCAGTACTTC

v_call: TRBV2
clone_size: -
j_call: TRBJ2-1
d_call: -
cdr3_aa: CASSETGETSSYNEQFF
cdr3_nt: TGTGCCAGCAGTGAAACGGGGGAGACGAGCTCCTACAATGAGCAGTTCTTC

v_call: TRBV6-2/TRBV6-3
clone_size: -
j_call: TRBJ2-7
d_call: TRBD1
cdr3_aa: CASTEGQGLAYEQYF
cdr3_nt: TGTGCCAGCACCGAAGGACAGGGCCTTGCCTACGAGCAGTACTTC

v_call: TRBV5-4
clone_size: -
j_call: TRBJ2-3
d_call: -
cdr3_aa: CASTLQNTDTQYF
cdr3_nt: TGTGCCAGCACCCTACAGAACACAGATACGCAGTATTTT

v_call: TRBV20-1
clone_size: once
j_call: TRBJ2-1
d_call: -
cdr3_aa: CSARDLRGSQETQFF
cdr3_nt: TGCAGTGCTAGAGATTTGAGGGGGTCTCAAGAGACCCAGTTCTTC

v_call: TRBV15
clone_size: -
j_call: TRBJ2-1
d_call: TRBD1
cdr3_aa: CATSRTRQGAEYNEQFF
cdr3_nt: TGTGCCACCAGCAGAACAAGACAGGGAGCCGAATACAATGAGCAGTTCTTC

v_call: TRBV5-1
clone_size: -
j_call: TRBJ2-5
d_call: -
cdr3_aa: CASSPEAGVQETQYF
cdr3_nt: TGCGCCAGCAGCCCCGAAGCGGGCGTACAAGAGACCCAGTACTTC

v_call: TRBV10-3
clone_size: few
j_call: TRBJ1-2
d_call: -
cdr3_aa: CAISDRGQNYGYTF
cdr3_nt: TGTGCCATCAGTGACAGGGGACAAAACTATGGCTACACCTTC

v_call: TRBV15
clone_size: -
j_call: TRBJ1-2
d_call: -
cdr3_aa: CATRPGRGKGGYTF
cdr3_nt: TGTGCCACCAGACCGGGCAGGGGAAAGGGTGGCTACACCTTC

v_call: TRBV5-5
clone_size: -
j_call: TRBJ2-7
d_call: -
cdr3_aa: CASSSDRTGISYEQYF
cdr3_nt: TGTGCCAGCAGCTCTGACCGCACAGGGATCTCCTACGAGCAGTACTTC

v_call: TRBV7-8
clone_size: many
j_call: TRBJ2-1
d_call: -
cdr3_aa: CASSKGLSASYNEQFF
cdr3_nt: TGTGCCAGCAGCAAGGGACTTTCCGCCTCCTACAATGAGCAGTTCTTC

v_call: TRBV19
clone_size: many
j_call: TRBJ2-1
d_call: -
cdr3_aa: CASSIGQDYNEQFF
cdr3_nt: TGTGCCAGTAGTATCGGTCAGGACTACAATGAGCAGTTCTTC

v_call: TRBV14
clone_size: -
j_call: TRBJ1-4
d_call: -
cdr3_aa: CASSQARSNEKLFF
cdr3_nt: TGTGCCAGCAGCCAAGCACGGTCTAATGAAAAACTGTTTTTT

v_call: TRBV30
clone_size: many
j_call: TRBJ1-1
d_call: -
cdr3_aa: CAWLARENTEAFF
cdr3_nt: TGTGCCTGGTTGGCCAGGGAGAACACTGAAGCTTTCTTT

v_call: TRBV7-3
clone_size: many
j_call: TRBJ1-5
d_call: -
cdr3_aa: CASSPSLDTNQPQHF
cdr3_nt: TGTGCCAGCAGCCCAAGTTTGGACACCAATCAGCCCCAGCATTTT

v_call: TRBV12-3/TRBV12-4
clone_size: few
j_call: TRBJ1-1
d_call: -
cdr3_aa: CASSYTGTTEAFF
cdr3_nt: TGTGCCAGCAGTTATACAGGGACCACTGAAGCTTTCTTT

v_call: TRBV28
clone_size: many
j_call: TRBJ1-1
d_call: -
cdr3_aa: CASSLVDSLTEAFF
cdr3_nt: TGTGCCAGCAGTTTAGTGGACAGCCTCACTGAAGCTTTCTTT

v_call: TRBV10-2
clone_size: few
j_call: TRBJ2-1
d_call: -
cdr3_aa: CASRGPDEQFF
cdr3_nt: TGCGCCAGCAGGGGACCGGATGAGCAGTTCTTC

v_call: TRBV4-2
clone_size: -
j_call: TRBJ1-1
d_call: -
cdr3_aa: CASSQVGVNTEAFF
cdr3_nt: TGTGCCAGCAGCCAAGTAGGGGTGAACACTGAAGCTTTCTTT

v_call: TRBV7-6
clone_size: many
j_call: TRBJ1-4
d_call: -
cdr3_aa: CASSSGGSEKLFF
cdr3_nt: TGTGCCAGCAGCTCCGGGGGGAGTGAAAAACTGTTTTTT

v_call: TRBV29-1
clone_size: few
j_call: TRBJ2-1
d_call: TRBD1
cdr3_aa: CSVSGLQGSPYNEQFF
cdr3_nt: TGCAGCGTTTCGGGTCTACAGGGGTCTCCCTACAATGAGCAGTTCTTC

v_call: TRBV7-6
clone_size: -
j_call: TRBJ2-1
d_call: -
cdr3_aa: CASSLGASHGEQFF
cdr3_nt: TGTGCCAGCAGCTTAGGGGCATCGCACGGTGAGCAGTTCTTC

v_call: TRBV4-1
clone_size: -
j_call: TRBJ1-1
d_call: -
cdr3_aa: CASSQPTPANTEAFF
cdr3_nt: TGCGCCAGCAGCCAGCCCACGCCGGCGAACACTGAAGCTTTCTTT

v_call: TRBV7-2
clone_size: many
j_call: TRBJ2-7
d_call: -
cdr3_aa: CASSLIGQQYF
cdr3_nt: TGTGCCAGCAGCTTAATCGGCCAGCAGTACTTC